By proportion, the clone carrying this T cell receptor (beta chain) is large (0.1 to 1%). Its specificity is unknown. Libraries were prepared by immunoSEQ multiplex PCR; TCRdb keeps only in-frame clonotypes and omits some of them. The sample lists over 15,000 clones, nearly 75% occurring once. Before any sequencing was done, the ViraFEST assay used viral peptide pools to expand antigen-specific CD4+ T cells. Investigators separated out CD4+ T cells once around nine days of culture had passed. The individual was infected with SARS-CoV-2 between March and December 2020, as confirmed by PCR. Vaccine administered to participants consisted of two doses of either BNT162b2 or mRNA-1273. Culturing of 1.5 million to 2 million PBMC per well took place with approximately 10 IU/ml IL-2 and about 9.3 ug/ml peptides. This specimen comes from a study of vaccination effects on CD4 cells after COVID-19. J gave up 6 bases and V 7 bases, and 7 bases lay outside the gene matches. The germline CDR1 and CDR2 sequences are SGHVS and FQNEAQ. The CDR3 has 14 residues.

The receptor comes from a human donor who had a prior SARS-CoV-2 infection. This chain joins TRBV7-8 and TRBJ2-3; 10 nucleotides line up with TRBD2. This sample comprised CD4+ T cells from PBMCs cultured with SARS-CoV-2 spike peptides, obtained after COVID-19 vaccination. CDR3: CASKVAGGPDTQYF. CDR3 bases: TGTGCCAGCAAAGTAGCGGGGGGTCCGGATACGCAGTATTTT.